This T cell receptor beta chain was recovered during a study of cytomegalovirus exposure and HLA in healthy donors. V lost 7 bases and J 0 bases, leaving 9 bases between the germline ends. Germline lookup yields CDR1 SGHRS and CDR2 YFSETQ. The CDR3 extends over 13 amino acids. Worth noting for this clone: Its antigen remains unidentified.

Study-level results: Later analysis revealed greater clonal expansion in HLA-associated TCR beta chains than in equally common others. One later analysis reportedly identified an Asian-associated ancestry cluster that showed fewer N-insertions than the roughly 700-donor mean. With later analysis, a missense DCLRE1C variant became linked to TCR beta V- and J-gene trimming.

Every donor was a healthy person donating bone marrow. The PCR used 60 Vbeta and 13 Jbeta primers. Method: immunoSEQ multiplex PCR; TCRdb's copy keeps in-frame clones and lacks some. In total, the table holds 200,000 or so clones. The V call is TRBV5-1, the J call TRBJ2-3; D perhaps matches TRBD2 (5 bases). Sequences were obtained from PBMCs. The TCR originated in a boy younger than 18 in good health and CMV-seronegative. The CDR3 reads CASRTYSTDTQYF. The CDR3 nucleotides are TGCGCCAGCCGGACTTATAGCACAGATACGCAGTATTTT.